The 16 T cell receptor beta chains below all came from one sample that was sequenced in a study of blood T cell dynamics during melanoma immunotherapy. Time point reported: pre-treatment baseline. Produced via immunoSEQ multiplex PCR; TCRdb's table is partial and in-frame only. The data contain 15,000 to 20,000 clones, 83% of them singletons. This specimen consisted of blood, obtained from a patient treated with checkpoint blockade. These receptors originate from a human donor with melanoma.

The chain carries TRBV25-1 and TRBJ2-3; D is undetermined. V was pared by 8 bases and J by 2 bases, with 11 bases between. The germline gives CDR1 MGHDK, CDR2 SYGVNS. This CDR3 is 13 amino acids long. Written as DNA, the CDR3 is TGTGCCAGCCTCGACACGAACACAGATACGCAGTATTTT. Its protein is CASLDTNTDTQYF.

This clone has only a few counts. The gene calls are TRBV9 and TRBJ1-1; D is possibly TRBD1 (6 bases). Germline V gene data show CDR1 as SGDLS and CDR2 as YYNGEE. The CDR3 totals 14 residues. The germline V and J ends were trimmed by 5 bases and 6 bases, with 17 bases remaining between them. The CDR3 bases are TGTGCCAGCAGTCCGGCGGGGACATTAGCTGAAGCTTTCTTT. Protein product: CASSPAGTLAEAFF.

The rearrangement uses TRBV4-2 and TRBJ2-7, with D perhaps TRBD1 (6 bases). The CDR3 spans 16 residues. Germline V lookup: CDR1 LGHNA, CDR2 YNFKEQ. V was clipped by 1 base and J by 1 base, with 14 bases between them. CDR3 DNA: TGTGCCAGCAGCCAAGGAGAAGGGGACAAATCCTACGAGCAGTACTTC. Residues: CASSQGEGDKSYEQYF.

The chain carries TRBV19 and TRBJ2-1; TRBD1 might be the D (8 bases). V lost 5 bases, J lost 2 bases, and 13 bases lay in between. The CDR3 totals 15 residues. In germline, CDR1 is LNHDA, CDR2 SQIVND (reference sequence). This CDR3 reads CASSEQGGPYNEQFF. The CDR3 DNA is TGTGCCAGTAGTGAACAGGGGGGGCCCTACAATGAGCAGTTCTTC.

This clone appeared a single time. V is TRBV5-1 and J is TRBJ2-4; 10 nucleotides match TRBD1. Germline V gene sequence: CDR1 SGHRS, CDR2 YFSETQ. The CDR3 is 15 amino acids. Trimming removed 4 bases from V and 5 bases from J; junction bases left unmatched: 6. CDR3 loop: CASSPDRGAQNIQYF. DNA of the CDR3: TGCGCCAGCAGCCCGGACAGGGGGGCTCAAAACATTCAGTACTTC.

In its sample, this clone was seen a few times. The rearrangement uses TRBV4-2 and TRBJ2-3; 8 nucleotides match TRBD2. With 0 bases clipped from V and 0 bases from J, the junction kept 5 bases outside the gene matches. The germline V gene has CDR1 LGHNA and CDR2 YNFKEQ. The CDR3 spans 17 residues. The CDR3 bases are TGTGCCAGCAGCCAAGATTCGGAGCGGGGGAGCACAGATACGCAGTATTTT. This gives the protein CASSQDSERGSTDTQYF.

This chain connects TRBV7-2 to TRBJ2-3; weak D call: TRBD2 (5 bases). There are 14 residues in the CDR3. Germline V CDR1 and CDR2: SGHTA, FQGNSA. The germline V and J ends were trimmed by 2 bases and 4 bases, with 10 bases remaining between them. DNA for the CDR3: TGTGCCAGCAGCTTAACTAGAGGGTCAGATACGCAGTATTTT. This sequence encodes CASSLTRGSDTQYF.

As DNA, the CDR3 is TGTGCCAGCAGCAGAGGAGGTACCGGGACTAGCGCCTACAATGAGCAGTTCTTC. This sequence encodes CASSRGGTGTSAYNEQFF. The V call is TRBV21-1, the J call TRBJ2-1; TRBD2 is the table's D call and was not checked against the DNA. TRBV21-1 is a listed pseudogene. The CDR3 length is 18 residues.

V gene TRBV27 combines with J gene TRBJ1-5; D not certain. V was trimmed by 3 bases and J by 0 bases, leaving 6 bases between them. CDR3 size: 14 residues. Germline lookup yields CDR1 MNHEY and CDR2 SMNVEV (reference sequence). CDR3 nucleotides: TGTGCCAGCAGTTTTTCGAGTAGCAATCAGCCCCAGCATTTT. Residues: CASSFSSSNQPQHF.

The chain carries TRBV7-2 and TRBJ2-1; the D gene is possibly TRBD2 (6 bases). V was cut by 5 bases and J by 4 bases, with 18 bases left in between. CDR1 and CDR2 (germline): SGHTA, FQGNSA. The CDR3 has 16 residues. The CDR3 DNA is TGTGCCAGCAGCCTAGGTTGGGGGGAATTTTACAATGAGCAGTTCTTC. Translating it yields CASSLGWGEFYNEQFF.

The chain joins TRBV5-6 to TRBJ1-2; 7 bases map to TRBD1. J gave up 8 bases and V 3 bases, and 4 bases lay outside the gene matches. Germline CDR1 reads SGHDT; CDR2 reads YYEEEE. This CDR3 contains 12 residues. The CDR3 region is CASSYGTAGYTF. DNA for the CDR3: TGTGCCAGCAGCTACGGGACAGCCGGCTACACCTTC.

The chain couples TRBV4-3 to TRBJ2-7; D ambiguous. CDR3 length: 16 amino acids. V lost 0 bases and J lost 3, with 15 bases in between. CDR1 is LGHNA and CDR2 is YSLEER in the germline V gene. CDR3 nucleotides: TGCGCCAGCAGCCAAGAGGGCGGCCAAACCCTCTACGAGCAGTACTTC. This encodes CASSQEGGQTLYEQYF.

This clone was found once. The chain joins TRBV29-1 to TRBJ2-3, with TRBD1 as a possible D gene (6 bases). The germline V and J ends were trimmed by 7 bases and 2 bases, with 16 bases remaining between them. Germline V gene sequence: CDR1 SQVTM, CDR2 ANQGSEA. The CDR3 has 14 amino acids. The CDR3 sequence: CSAEMGANTDTQYF. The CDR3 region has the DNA TGCAGCGCCGAAATGGGGGCCAACACAGATACGCAGTATTTT.

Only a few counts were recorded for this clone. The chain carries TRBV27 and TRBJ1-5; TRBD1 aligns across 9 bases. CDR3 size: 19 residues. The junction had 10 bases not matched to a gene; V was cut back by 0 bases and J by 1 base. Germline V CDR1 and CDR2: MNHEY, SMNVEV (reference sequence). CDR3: CASSLSMGTGRLSNQPQHF. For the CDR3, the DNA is TGTGCCAGCAGTTTATCGATGGGGACAGGGCGGTTGAGCAATCAGCCCCAGCATTTT.

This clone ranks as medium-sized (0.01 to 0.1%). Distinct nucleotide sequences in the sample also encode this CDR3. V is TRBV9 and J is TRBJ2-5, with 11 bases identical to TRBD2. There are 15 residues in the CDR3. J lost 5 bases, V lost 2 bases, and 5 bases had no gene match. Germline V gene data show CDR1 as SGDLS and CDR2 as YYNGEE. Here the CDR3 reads CASSVSGRASETQYF. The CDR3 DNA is TGTGCCAGCAGCGTTAGCGGGAGGGCCTCGGAGACCCAGTACTTC.

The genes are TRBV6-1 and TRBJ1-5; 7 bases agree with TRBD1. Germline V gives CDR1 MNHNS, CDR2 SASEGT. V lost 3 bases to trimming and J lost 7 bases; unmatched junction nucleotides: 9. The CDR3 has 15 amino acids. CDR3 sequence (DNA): TGTGCCAGCAGTGAGGAACAGGGGTCGGGGCAGCCCCAGCATTTT. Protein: CASSEEQGSGQPQHF.